This T cell receptor beta chain was identified during a study of graft-versus-host responses after intestinal transplantation. Study-wide context: Each recipient received anti-thymocyte globulin induction, then tacrolimus and steroids for about 3 years. Study results and caveats: Some GvH clones appeared in ileal mucosa or blood before recipient bone marrow. High graft-versus-host to host-versus-graft clonal ratios were seen in allografts of patients with graft-donor T cell macrochimerism. With peak circulating GvH clone levels came an association with early post-transplant HvG declines.

Here immunoSEQ multiplex PCR was the method, and the copy in TCRdb shows in-frame clones only, minus some. The data hold roughly 90,000 clones, with roughly nine tenths observed a single time. Germline CDR1 reads MNHNY; CDR2 reads SVGAGI (reference sequence). The V gene lost 8 bases and the J gene lost 5 bases, with 6 bases spanning the gap. The CDR3 loop spans 11 amino acids. A note on this clone: Its antigen is not known.

The TCR comes from a human donor who was the organ donor for an intestinal transplant. The rearrangement links TRBV6-6 to TRBJ2-2; D gene ambiguous. The specimen comprised unstimulated CD4+ T cells sorted from spleen or lymph node cells, sampled before transplant. CDR3 nucleotide sequence: TGTGCCAGCCTATTAACCGGGGAGCTGTTTTTT. It codes for CASLLTGELFF.